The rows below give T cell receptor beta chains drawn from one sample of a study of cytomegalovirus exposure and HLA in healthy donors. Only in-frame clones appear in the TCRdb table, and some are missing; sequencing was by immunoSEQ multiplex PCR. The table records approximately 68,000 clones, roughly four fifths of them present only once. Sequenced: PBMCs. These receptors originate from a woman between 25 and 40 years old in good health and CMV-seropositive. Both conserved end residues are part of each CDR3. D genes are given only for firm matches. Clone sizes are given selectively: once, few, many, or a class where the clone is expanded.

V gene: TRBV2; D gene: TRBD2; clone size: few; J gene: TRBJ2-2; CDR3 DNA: TGTGCCAGCACCGACGGGGCGGGACTAGCGCCATCCGGGGAGCTGTTTTTT; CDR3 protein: CASTDGAGLAPSGELFF
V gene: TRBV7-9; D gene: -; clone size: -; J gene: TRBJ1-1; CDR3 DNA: TGTGCCAGCAGCCCGGACAGATTGAACACTGAAGCTTTCTTT; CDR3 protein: CASSPDRLNTEAFF
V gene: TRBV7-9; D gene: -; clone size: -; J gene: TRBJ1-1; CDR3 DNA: TGTTCCAGCAGAAAAGCGAAAAGCGACAGGAGCATGAACACTGAAGCTTTCTTT; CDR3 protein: CSSRKAKSDRSMNTEAFF
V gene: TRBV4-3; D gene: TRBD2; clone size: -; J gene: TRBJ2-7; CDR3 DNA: TGCGCCAGCAGCCCGGGACTAGAGTACTACGAGCAGTACTTC; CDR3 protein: CASSPGLEYYEQYF
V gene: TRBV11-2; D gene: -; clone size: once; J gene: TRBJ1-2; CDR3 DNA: TGTGCCAGCAGCCCTACCGGGACACTTAACTATGGCTACACCTTC; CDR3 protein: CASSPTGTLNYGYTF
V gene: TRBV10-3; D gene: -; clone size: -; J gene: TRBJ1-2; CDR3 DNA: TGTGCCATCAATCTCGGGACAAACTATGGCTACACCTTC; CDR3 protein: CAINLGTNYGYTF
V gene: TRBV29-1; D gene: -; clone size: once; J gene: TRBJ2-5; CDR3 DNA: TGCAGCGTTCTTGTGGGGGCTGGAGAGACCCAGTACTTC; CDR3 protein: CSVLVGAGETQYF
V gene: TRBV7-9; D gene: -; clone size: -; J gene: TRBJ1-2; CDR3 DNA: TGTGCCAGCAGCTTAGCGGACAGACCTTATGGCTACACCTTC; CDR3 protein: CASSLADRPYGYTF
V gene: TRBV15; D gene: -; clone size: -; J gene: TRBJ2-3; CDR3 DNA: TGTGCCACCAGCAGAGCCCCCGAGGGAACAGATACGCAGTATTTT; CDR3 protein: CATSRAPEGTDTQYF
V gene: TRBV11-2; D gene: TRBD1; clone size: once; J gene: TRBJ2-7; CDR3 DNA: TGTGCCAGCAGCTTTATAAGGGGACAGGGGGCCGGCGAGCAGTACTTC; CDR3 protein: CASSFIRGQGAGEQYF
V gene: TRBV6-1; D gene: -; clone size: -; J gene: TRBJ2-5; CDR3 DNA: TGTGCCAGCAGTGCCCGGGACACCCAAGAGACCCAGTACTTC; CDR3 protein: CASSARDTQETQYF
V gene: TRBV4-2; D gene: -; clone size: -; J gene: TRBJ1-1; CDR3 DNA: TGTGCCAGCAGCCAAGGCCCGGGATTGAACACTGAAGCTTTCTTT; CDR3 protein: CASSQGPGLNTEAFF
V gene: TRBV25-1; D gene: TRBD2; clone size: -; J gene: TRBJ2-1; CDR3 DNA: TGTGCCAGCAGTGGACGGGAGGGAAACAATGAGCAGTTCTTC; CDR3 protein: CASSGREGNNEQFF
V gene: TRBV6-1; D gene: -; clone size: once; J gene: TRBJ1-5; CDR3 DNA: TGTGCCACCTTACAGGGTGGCAATCAGCCCCAGCATTTT; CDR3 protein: CATLQGGNQPQHF
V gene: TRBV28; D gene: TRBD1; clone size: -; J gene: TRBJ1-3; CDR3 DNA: TGTGCCAGCAGTTCCACCTCGAAGGGGGCAGCCGGAAACACCATATATTTT; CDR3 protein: CASSSTSKGAAGNTIYF
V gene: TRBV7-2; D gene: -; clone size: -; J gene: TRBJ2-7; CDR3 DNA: TGTGCCAGCAGCTTAGGGCCAGGGGAACGGTCCGAGCAGTACTTC; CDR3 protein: CASSLGPGERSEQYF
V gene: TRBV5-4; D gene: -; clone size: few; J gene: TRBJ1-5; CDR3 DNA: TGTGCCAGCAGCTTGGACAGGGCCTCTAATCAGCCCCAGCATTTT; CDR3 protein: CASSLDRASNQPQHF
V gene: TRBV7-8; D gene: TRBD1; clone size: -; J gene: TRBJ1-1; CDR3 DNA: TGTGCCAGCAGCCGGGACAGCACTGAAGCTTTCTTT; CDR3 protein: CASSRDSTEAFF
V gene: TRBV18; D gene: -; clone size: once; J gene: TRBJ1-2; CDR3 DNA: TGTGCCAGCTCACTTGGGCGATTCAACTATGGCTACACCTTC; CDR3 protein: CASSLGRFNYGYTF
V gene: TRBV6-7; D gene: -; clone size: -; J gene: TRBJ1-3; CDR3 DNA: TGTGCCAGCACTACCCAACAGGGTAACGAATGTTTCTCTGGAAACACCATATATTTT; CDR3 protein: CASTTQQGNECFSGNTIYF
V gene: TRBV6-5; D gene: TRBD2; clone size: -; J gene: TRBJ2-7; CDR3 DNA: TGTGCCAGCAGCCAATTCGGGCTAGCGGGAGGCGAGCAGTACTTC; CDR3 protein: CASSQFGLAGGEQYF
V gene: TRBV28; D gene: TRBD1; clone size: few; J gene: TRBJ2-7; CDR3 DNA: TGTGCCAGCAGACAGGGGTCCTACGAGCAGTACTTC; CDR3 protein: CASRQGSYEQYF
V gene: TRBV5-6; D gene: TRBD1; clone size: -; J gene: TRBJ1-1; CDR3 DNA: TGTGCCAGCAGCTTGGTGGGGACAGGGGGCACTGAAGCTTTCTTT; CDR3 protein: CASSLVGTGGTEAFF
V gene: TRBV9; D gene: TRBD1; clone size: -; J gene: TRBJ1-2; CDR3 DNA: TGTGCCAGCAGCCCTCAGGGACAGGGGGCAGGTGGCTACACCTTC; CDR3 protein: CASSPQGQGAGGYTF
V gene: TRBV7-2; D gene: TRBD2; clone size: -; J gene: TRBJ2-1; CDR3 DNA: TGTGCCAGCAGCTCTTGGGTAGCGGGCCGTTACAATGAGCAGTTCTTC; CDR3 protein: CASSSWVAGRYNEQFF
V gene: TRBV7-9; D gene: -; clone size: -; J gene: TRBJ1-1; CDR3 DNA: TGTGCCAGCAGCCATGAGGGGAACACTGAAGCTTTCTTT; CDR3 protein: CASSHEGNTEAFF
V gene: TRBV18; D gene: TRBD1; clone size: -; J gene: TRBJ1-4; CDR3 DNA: TGTGCCAGCTCACGGGACAGGGACAGCCGGAAACTGTTTTTT; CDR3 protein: CASSRDRDSRKLFF
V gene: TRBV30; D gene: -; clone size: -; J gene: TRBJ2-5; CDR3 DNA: TGTGCCTGGAACAGGGAACCACTACGAGAGCAGTACTTC; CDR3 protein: CAWNREPLREQYF
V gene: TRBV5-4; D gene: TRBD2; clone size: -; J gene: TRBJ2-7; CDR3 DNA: TGTGCCAGCAGCGGCGGGACTAGCGGGAGCTCTAGGTACGAGCAGTACTTC; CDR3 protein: CASSGGTSGSSRYEQYF
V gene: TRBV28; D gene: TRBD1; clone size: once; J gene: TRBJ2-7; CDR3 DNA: TGTGCCAGTAGTGAGGGACAGGGCCTAGTCGAGCAGTACTTC; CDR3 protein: CASSEGQGLVEQYF
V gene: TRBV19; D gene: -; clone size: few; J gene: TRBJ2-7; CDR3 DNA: TGTGCCAGTAGTATCACGCAGGGCCTCGAGCAGTACTTC; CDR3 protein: CASSITQGLEQYF
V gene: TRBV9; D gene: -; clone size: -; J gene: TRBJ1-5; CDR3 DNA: TGTGCCAGCAGCGTAGGGGCAGACCGCAATCAGCCCCAGCATTTT; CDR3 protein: CASSVGADRNQPQHF
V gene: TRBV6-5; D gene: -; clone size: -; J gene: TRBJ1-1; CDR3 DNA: TGTGCCAGCAAAAGGGGGGGCACTGAAGCTTTCTTT; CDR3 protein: CASKRGGTEAFF
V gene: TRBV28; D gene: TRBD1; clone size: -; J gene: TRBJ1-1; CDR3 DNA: TGTGCCAGCATATTGAGGGGACAGTTGAACACTGAAGCTTTCTTT; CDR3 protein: CASILRGQLNTEAFF
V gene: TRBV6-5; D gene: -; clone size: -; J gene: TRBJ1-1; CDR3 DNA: TGTGCCAGCAGTTACTTGGGCAGGGGAATGAACACTGAAGCTTTCTTT; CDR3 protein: CASSYLGRGMNTEAFF
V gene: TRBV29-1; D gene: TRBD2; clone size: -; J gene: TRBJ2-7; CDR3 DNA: TGCAGCGTGGTGGGCCTAGCGGGCAACTACGAGCAGTACTTC; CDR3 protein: CSVVGLAGNYEQYF
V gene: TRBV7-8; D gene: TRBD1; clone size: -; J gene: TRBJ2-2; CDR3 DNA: TGTGCCAGCAGCTTAGGGACAGGGGAGACCGGGGAGCTGTTTTTT; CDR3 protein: CASSLGTGETGELFF
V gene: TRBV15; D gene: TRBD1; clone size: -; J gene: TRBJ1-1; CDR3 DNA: TGTGCCACCAGCGGGCCAGACAGGGGGCTGTGTGAAGCTTTCTTT; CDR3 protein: CATSGPDRGLCEAFF
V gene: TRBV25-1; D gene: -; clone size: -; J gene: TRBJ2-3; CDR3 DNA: TGTGCCAGCAGTGAAGTTAGTCCCACAGATACGCAGTATTTT; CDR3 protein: CASSEVSPTDTQYF
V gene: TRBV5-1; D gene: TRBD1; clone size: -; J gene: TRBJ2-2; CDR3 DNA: TGCGCCAGCAGCCCAGACAGGGGGCGTTCCTCGAGAACCGGGGAGCTGTTTTTT; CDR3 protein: CASSPDRGRSSRTGELFF
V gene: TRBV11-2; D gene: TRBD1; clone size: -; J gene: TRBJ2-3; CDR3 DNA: TGTGCCAGCAGCCCAGGGGACAGGCGCACAGATACGCAGTATTTT; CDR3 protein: CASSPGDRRTDTQYF
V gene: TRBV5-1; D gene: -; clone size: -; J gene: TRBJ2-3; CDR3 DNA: TGCGCCAGCAGTGGAGCGGTCACAGATACGCAGTATTTT; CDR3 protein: CASSGAVTDTQYF
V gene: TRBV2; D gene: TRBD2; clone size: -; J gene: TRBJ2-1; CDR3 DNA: TGTGCCAGCAGGGCTAGCGGGAGCCGGTACTACAATGAGCAGTTCTTC; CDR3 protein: CASRASGSRYYNEQFF
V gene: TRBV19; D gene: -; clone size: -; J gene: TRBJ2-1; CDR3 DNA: TGTGCCAGTAGTAAGGACAGCTCATACAATGAGCAGTTCTTC; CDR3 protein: CASSKDSSYNEQFF
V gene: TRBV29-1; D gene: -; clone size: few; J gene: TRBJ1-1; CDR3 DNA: TGCAGCGTACAGGCGGAAGCTTTCTTT; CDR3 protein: CSVQAEAFF
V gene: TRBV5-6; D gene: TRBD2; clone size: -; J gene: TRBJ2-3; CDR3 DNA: TGTGCCAGCAGCTTCTCGGGGCTAGCGGGAGGGGTAGGCACAGATACGCAGTATTTT; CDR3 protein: CASSFSGLAGGVGTDTQYF
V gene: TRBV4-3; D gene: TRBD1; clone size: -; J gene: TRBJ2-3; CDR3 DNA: TGCGCCAGCAGCCAAGAGTACAGGGGGCAAGATACGCAGTATTTT; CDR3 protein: CASSQEYRGQDTQYF
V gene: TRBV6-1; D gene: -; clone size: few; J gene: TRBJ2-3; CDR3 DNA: TGTGCCAGCAGTGATGCGTCGGGAGACACAGATACGCAGTATTTT; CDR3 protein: CASSDASGDTDTQYF
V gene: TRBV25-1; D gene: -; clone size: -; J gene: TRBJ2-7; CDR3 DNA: TGTGCCAGCAGTGATCCCGCTGACAGCCACTACGAGCAGTACTTC; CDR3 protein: CASSDPADSHYEQYF
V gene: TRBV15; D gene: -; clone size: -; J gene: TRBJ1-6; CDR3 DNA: TGTGCCACCAGCAGGGACAATAATTCACCCCTCCACTTT; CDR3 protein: CATSRDNNSPLHF
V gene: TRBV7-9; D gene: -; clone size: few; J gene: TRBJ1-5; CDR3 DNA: TGTGCCAGCAGCGAAGACAGTTATAGCAATCAGCCCCAGCATTTT; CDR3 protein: CASSEDSYSNQPQHF